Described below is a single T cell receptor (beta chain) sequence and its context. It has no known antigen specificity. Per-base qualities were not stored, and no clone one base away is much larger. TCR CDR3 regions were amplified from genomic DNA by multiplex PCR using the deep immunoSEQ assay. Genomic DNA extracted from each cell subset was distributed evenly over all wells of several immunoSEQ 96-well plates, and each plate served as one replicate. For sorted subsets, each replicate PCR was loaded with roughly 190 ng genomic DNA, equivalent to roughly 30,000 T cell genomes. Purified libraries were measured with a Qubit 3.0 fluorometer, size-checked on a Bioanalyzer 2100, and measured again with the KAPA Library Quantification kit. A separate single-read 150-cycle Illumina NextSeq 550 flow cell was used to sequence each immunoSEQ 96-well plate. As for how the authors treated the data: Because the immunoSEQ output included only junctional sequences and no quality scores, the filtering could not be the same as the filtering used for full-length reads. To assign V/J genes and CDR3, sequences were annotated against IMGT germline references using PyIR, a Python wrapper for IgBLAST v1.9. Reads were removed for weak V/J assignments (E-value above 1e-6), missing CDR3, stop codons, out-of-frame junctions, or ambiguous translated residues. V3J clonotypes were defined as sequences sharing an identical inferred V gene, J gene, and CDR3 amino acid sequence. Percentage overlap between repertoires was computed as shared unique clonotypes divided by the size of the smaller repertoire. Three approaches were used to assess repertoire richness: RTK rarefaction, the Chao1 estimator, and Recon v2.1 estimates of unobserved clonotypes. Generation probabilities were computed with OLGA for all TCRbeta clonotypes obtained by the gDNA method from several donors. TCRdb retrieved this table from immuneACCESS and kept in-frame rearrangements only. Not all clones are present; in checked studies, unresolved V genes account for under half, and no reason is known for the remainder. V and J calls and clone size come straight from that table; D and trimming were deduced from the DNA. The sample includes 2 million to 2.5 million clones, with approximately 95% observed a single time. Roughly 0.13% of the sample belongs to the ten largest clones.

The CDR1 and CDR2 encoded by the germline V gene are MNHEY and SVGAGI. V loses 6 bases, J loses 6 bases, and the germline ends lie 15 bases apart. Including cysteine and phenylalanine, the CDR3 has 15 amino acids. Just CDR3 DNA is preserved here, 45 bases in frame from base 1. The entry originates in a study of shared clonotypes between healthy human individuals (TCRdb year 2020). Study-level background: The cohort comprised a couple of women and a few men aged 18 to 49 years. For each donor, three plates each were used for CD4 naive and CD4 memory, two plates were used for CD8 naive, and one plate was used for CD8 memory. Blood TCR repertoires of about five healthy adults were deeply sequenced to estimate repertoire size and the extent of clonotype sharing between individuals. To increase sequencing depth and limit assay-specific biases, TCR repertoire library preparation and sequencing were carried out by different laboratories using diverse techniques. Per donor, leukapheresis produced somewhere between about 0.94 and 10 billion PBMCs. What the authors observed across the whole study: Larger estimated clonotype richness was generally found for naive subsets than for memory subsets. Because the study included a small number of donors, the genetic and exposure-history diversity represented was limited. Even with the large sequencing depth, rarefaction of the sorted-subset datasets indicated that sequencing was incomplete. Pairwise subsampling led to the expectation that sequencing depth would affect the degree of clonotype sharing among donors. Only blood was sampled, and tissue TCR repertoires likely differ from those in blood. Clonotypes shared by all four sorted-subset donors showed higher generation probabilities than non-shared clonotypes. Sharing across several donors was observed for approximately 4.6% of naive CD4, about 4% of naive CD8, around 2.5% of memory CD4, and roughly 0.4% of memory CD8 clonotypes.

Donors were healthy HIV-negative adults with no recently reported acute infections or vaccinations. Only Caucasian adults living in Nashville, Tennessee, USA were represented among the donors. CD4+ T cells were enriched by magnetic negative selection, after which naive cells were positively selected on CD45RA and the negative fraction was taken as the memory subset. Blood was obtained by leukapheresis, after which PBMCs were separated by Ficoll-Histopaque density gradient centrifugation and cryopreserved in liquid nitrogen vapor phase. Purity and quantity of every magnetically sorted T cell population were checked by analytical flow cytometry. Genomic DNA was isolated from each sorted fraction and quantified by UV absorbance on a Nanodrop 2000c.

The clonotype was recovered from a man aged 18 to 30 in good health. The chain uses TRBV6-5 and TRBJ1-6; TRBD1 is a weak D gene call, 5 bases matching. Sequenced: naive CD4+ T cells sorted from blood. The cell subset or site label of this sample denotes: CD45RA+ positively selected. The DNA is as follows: TGTGCCAGCAGGGCCCGACAGTCAAGTAATTCACCCCTCCACTTT. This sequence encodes CASRARQSSNSPLHF.